The 5 T cell receptor beta chains in this list originate from one sample, sequenced in a study of cytomegalovirus exposure and HLA in healthy donors. This PCR relied on a set of 60 Vbeta primers and 13 Jbeta primers. Sequencing was performed with immunoSEQ multiplex PCR; in TCRdb, only in-frame clones are kept and a portion is missing. Seen in this sample are roughly 78,000 clones; the ten most common clones hold under 6.5%. Sequencing was done on a sample of PBMCs. These receptors all come from a man aged 40-50 years in good health and CMV-seronegative.

DNA for the CDR3: TGTGCCAGCAGCCCCCGACTAGCGGGGGGCTCAGATACGCAGTATTTT. It yields the protein CASSPRLAGGSDTQYF. This chain links TRBV7-2 with TRBJ2-3; 13 nucleotides match TRBD2. Trimming at V came to 5 bases and at J to 4 bases, leaving 6 bases not matched to a gene. Germline values: CDR1 SGHTA, CDR2 FQGNSA. There are 16 residues in the CDR3.

As DNA, the CDR3 is TGTGCCAGCAGCTTAGAACGGGGAGACATTCAGTACTTC. This codes for CASSLERGDIQYF. The chain carries TRBV7-2 and TRBJ2-4; a weak D match, TRBD2 (5 bases). V lost 1 base and J 8 bases, leaving 9 bases between the germline ends. This CDR3 has 13 amino acids. The V gene's germline CDR1 is SGHTA and CDR2 FQGNSA.

This sequence joins TRBV4-2 and TRBJ2-7; 16 bases match TRBD2. Losses at the gene ends were 4 bases for V and 5 bases for J; bases not matched to a gene: 11. This CDR3 is built from 18 residues. The germline CDR1 and CDR2 sequences are LGHNA and YNFKEQ. CDR3 in DNA: TGTGCCAGCAGCCCCTACGGGACTAGCGGGGGGGCATTGGACGAGCAGTACTTC. Its translation: CASSPYGTSGGALDEQYF.

The rearrangement links TRBV7-2 to TRBJ1-3; possible D gene TRBD1, 5 bases. The CDR3 length is 14 residues. V was shortened by 1 base and J by 1 base, with 5 bases between the two germline ends. CDR1 is SGHTA and CDR2 is FQGNSA in the germline V gene. CDR3 coding DNA: TGTGCCAGCAGCTTAGGGACATCTGGAAACACCATATATTTT. Residues: CASSLGTSGNTIYF.

CDR3 loop: CAISESGVGGTQYF. In nucleotides, the CDR3 is TGTGCCATCAGTGAGTCCGGGGTGGGCGGGACGCAGTATTTT. The chain is built from TRBV10-3 and TRBJ2-3; perhaps TRBD2 as D (5 bases). V shed 0 bases and J shed 9 bases, with 13 bases lying between them. Germline values: CDR1 ENHRY, CDR2 SYGVKD. The CDR3 sequence is 14 residues long.